The rows below give T cell receptor beta chains drawn from one sample of a study of T cells in Graves' hyperthyroidism and ophthalmopathy. TCRdb independently ran MiXCR on the multiplex PCR reads; one entry per CDR3 protein. This table has 650,000 to 850,000 distinct CDR3 sequences, 18% appearing once. The sample taken for sequencing was blood. Receptors originate from a woman between 50 and 59 years old with Graves' hyperthyroidism that later progressed to Graves' ophthalmopathy. Both conserved end residues are trimmed from each CDR3. The order of the fields is CDR3 length, V gene, J gene, CDR3 protein.

cdr3_length: 9; v_call: TRBV12-5; j_call: TRBJ1-2; cdr3_aa: ASGLVGRQT
cdr3_length: 10; v_call: TRBV5-1; j_call: TRBJ1-2; cdr3_aa: ASKEGVSGYT
cdr3_length: 13; v_call: TRBV20-1; j_call: TRBJ2-3; cdr3_aa: SAPKAGASTDTQY
cdr3_length: 16; v_call: TRBV7-9; j_call: TRBJ1-3; cdr3_aa: ASSLFVDGKNSGNTIY
cdr3_length: 13; v_call: TRBV6-1; j_call: TRBJ1-2; cdr3_aa: ASSEALEVPYGYT
cdr3_length: 14; v_call: TRBV5-1; j_call: TRBJ2-7; cdr3_aa: ASSLEGARSYYEQY
cdr3_length: 13; v_call: TRBV2; j_call: TRBJ1-4; cdr3_aa: ASSELGPGGEKLF
cdr3_length: 12; v_call: TRBV20-1; j_call: TRBJ2-5; cdr3_aa: SAPPGGLVETQY
cdr3_length: 12; v_call: TRBV11-2; j_call: TRBJ2-7; cdr3_aa: ASSPPGQPLEQY
cdr3_length: 14; v_call: TRBV5-1; j_call: TRBJ1-6; cdr3_aa: ASSLFGQGSNSPLH
cdr3_length: 11; v_call: TRBV19; j_call: TRBJ1-5; cdr3_aa: ASSVQRNQPQH
cdr3_length: 14; v_call: TRBV6-2/TRBV6-3; j_call: TRBJ2-2; cdr3_aa: ASSDGRAGGHGELF
cdr3_length: 13; v_call: TRBV11-2; j_call: TRBJ2-3; cdr3_aa: ASRSQRGRTDTQY
cdr3_length: 13; v_call: TRBV2; j_call: TRBJ2-5; cdr3_aa: ASSVGAGGAETQY
cdr3_length: 15; v_call: TRBV5-1; j_call: TRBJ2-3; cdr3_aa: ASSLVGTGAHTDTQY
cdr3_length: 15; v_call: TRBV9; j_call: TRBJ1-1; cdr3_aa: ASSGTGTGIGNTEAF
cdr3_length: 12; v_call: TRBV18; j_call: TRBJ1-1; cdr3_aa: ASSPPIRGPEAF
cdr3_length: 10; v_call: TRBV6-1; j_call: TRBJ1-1; cdr3_aa: ASSDLGVEAF
cdr3_length: 11; v_call: TRBV3-1; j_call: TRBJ2-1; cdr3_aa: ASSQAGGNEQF
cdr3_length: 11; v_call: TRBV10-3; j_call: TRBJ1-6; cdr3_aa: ATGRGNNSPLH
cdr3_length: 12; v_call: TRBV7-2; j_call: TRBJ1-1; cdr3_aa: ASSLWVGDTEAF
cdr3_length: 11; v_call: TRBV20-1; j_call: TRBJ2-5; cdr3_aa: SARVDRAETQY
cdr3_length: 14; v_call: TRBV16; j_call: TRBJ2-3; cdr3_aa: ASEIPRDRAADTQY
cdr3_length: 13; v_call: TRBV13; j_call: TRBJ1-2; cdr3_aa: ASSLALGIGYGYT
cdr3_length: 13; v_call: TRBV5-4; j_call: TRBJ1-4; cdr3_aa: ASSRYTTVGEKLF
cdr3_length: 14; v_call: TRBV10-3; j_call: TRBJ2-1; cdr3_aa: AISESSGGSYNEQF
cdr3_length: 13; v_call: TRBV3-1; j_call: TRBJ2-1; cdr3_aa: ASSLPGQGYNEQF
cdr3_length: 12; v_call: TRBV2; j_call: TRBJ1-5; cdr3_aa: ASSELLQLMPQH
cdr3_length: 13; v_call: TRBV3-1; j_call: TRBJ2-5; cdr3_aa: ASSQVANAKETQY
cdr3_length: 13; v_call: TRBV12-3/TRBV12-4; j_call: TRBJ2-2; cdr3_aa: ASSPNRGLSGELF
cdr3_length: 10; v_call: TRBV29-1; j_call: TRBJ2-7; cdr3_aa: SGSGTGDEQY
cdr3_length: 16; v_call: TRBV5-4; j_call: TRBJ1-3; cdr3_aa: ASSSKQTAFLSGNTIY
cdr3_length: 11; v_call: TRBV7-3; j_call: TRBJ2-2; cdr3_aa: ASSLNRAGELF
cdr3_length: 9; v_call: TRBV12-3/TRBV12-4; j_call: TRBJ1-1; cdr3_aa: ASSFNTEAF
cdr3_length: 12; v_call: TRBV19; j_call: TRBJ2-5; cdr3_aa: ASSIGGGTETQY
cdr3_length: 11; v_call: TRBV12-3/TRBV12-4; j_call: TRBJ1-1; cdr3_aa: ASSLAVNTEAF
cdr3_length: 16; v_call: TRBV2; j_call: TRBJ2-3; cdr3_aa: ASSYIGRTGMETDTQY
cdr3_length: 13; v_call: TRBV7-3; j_call: TRBJ1-1; cdr3_aa: ASSLNGHGNTEAF
cdr3_length: 10; v_call: TRBV20-1; j_call: TRBJ1-2; cdr3_aa: SASPGYYGYT
cdr3_length: 12; v_call: TRBV25-1; j_call: TRBJ1-1; cdr3_aa: ASRETGGGTEAF
cdr3_length: 13; v_call: TRBV15; j_call: TRBJ2-2; cdr3_aa: ATSKPGQNTGELF
cdr3_length: 13; v_call: TRBV6-1; j_call: TRBJ2-7; cdr3_aa: ASSNRESGTYEQY
cdr3_length: 13; v_call: TRBV6-1; j_call: TRBJ2-3; cdr3_aa: ASSTRTGNTDTQY
cdr3_length: 13; v_call: TRBV15; j_call: TRBJ1-5; cdr3_aa: ATNIDRNSNQPQH
cdr3_length: 16; v_call: TRBV6-1; j_call: TRBJ2-3; cdr3_aa: ASSETKSGPAITDTQY
cdr3_length: 12; v_call: TRBV10-3; j_call: TRBJ2-7; cdr3_aa: AISAGREGEEQY